Here is one TCR beta chain with its context. The antigen this receptor binds is unknown. Within one base of it there is no much larger clone, and no base qualities were kept. The data were obtained in a study of blood T cell repertoires in COVID-19 (dated by TCRdb to the early 2020s). Broadly, across the study: Collaborator samples came from the United States, Italy and Spain and covered acute and convalescent phases of COVID-19. The material from the prospective study consisted of cDNA or gDNA derived from T cells, B-cell-depleted T cells, or PBMCs. The dataset comprised deeply sampled blood TCRbeta repertoires from subjects exposed to, actively infected with, or recovered from COVID-19. The repertoires were released in a freely available public database intended as a resource for research on the immune response to SARS-CoV-2. Samples came from the ongoing ImmuneRACE study (first 160 participants) plus 1,254 subjects from 6 global collaborators. The sample metadata nearly always contained a de-identified subject ID, COVID-19 status, age in years and sex. Where available, HLA class I and class II types were obtained from metadata supplied by the sample provider rather than from assay-based typing. General findings and caveats noted by the study authors: Clinical and demographic metadata were provided uncurated, with the amount varying by source and participant.

Trimming at the junction amounts to 0 bases on V and 5 bases on J, and the germline ends lie 13 bases apart. From a lookup of the germline V gene (reference sequence), CDR1 and CDR2 are MNHEY and SMNVEV. The CDR3 numbers 15 residues from cysteine through phenylalanine. Just the 45-base CDR3 DNA is kept, in frame starting at base 1. TCRbeta CDR3 regions were amplified from genomic DNA by means of the immunoSEQ Assay, a bias-controlled multiplex PCR. The paper's data handling went like this. The number of nucleated cells in each sample was estimated by amplification of reference gene primers within the assay. To quantify the absolute abundance of each unique TCRbeta CDR3 rearrangement, sequence reads were collapsed and filtered. Productive Simpson clonality was computed per sample as the square root of Simpson's diversity index over productive rearrangements. Entries here come from immuneACCESS through TCRdb and include only in-frame sequences with V and J called. Some clones fail to appear in such tables; in the studies checked, an unresolved V gene covers under half of the shortfall, and the cause of the remainder is unknown. The V and J calls and clone size come from that table; D and trimming were worked out from the DNA. The sample table lists 200,000 to 250,000 clones, approximately 84% of them with a count of one. The ten largest clones capture over 2.5% of the sample.

A second Seattle source provided samples from volunteer blood donors who had recovered from COVID-19. Each collaborating institution followed its own protocols to collect whole blood in K2EDTA tubes. For TCRbeta analysis, collaborators shipped samples in one of three forms: frozen whole blood, isolated PBMCs, or DNA extracted from either of those sample types. This receptor was taken from a man between 45 and 60 years old who had recovered from COVID-19. Sequencing was carried out using peripheral blood. This sequence uses TRBV27 and TRBJ2-5; D gene: possibly TRBD1, on 6 matching bases. The CDR3 corresponds to CASSLSSLGAETQYF. The nucleotides read TGTGCCAGCAGTTTATCTAGTTTGGGGGCGGAGACCCAGTACTTC.